What follows is one TCR beta chain and its context. Its target is not known. CDR1 and CDR2 (germline): SNHLY, FYNNEI. The CDR3 contains 16 residues. The ends were cut back, 0 bases at V and 0 bases at J, with 9 bases in the middle. The data derive from a study of siplizumab effects on memory and regulatory T cells. Study observations and caveats: In unstimulated cells, naive T cells appeared more diverse than memory T cells and seemed major alloresponse contributors.

Repertoires were generated with immunoSEQ multiplex PCR, while TCRdb's copy carries only in-frame clones and drops some. This sample yields roughly 92,000 clones, of which roughly 94% are seen a single time; around 0.31% belongs to the top ten. Sequencing was carried out using non-Treg CD4+ T cells sorted from blood. The chain uses TRBV2 and TRBJ2-1; D not resolved. This TCR was recovered from a human donor in good health. The CDR3 is CASSEAELYSYNEQFF. Here the CDR3 DNA reads TGTGCCAGCAGTGAAGCGGAGCTTTACTCCTACAATGAGCAGTTCTTC.